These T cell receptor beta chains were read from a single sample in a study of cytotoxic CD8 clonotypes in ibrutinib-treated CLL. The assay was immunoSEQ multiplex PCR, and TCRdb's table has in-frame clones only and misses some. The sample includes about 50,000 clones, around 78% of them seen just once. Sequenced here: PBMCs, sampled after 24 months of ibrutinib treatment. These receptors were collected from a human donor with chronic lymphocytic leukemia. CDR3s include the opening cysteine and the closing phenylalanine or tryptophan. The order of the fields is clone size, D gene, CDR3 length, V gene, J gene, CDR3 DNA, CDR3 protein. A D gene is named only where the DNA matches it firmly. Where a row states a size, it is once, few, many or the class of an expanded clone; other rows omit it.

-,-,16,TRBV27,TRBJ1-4,TGTGCCAGCAGTTTATCGATAAGGCCAACTAATGAAAAACTGTTTTTT,CASSLSIRPTNEKLFF
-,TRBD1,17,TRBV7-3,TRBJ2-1,TGTGCCAGCAGCTCCTGGGGAGCGGGACAGGGGGACAATGAGCAGTTCTTC,CASSSWGAGQGDNEQFF
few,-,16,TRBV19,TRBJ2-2,TGTGCCAGTAAGGGGAGGCAGGAGTTGCTAGCCGGGGAGCTGTTTTTT,CASKGRQELLAGELFF
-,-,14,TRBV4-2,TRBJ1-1,TGTGCCAGCAGCCAAGACGCGGGGAACACTGAAGCTTTCTTT,CASSQDAGNTEAFF
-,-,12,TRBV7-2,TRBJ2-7,TGTGCCAGCAGCTTAGAGCTCGGCCGGCAGTACTTC,CASSLELGRQYF
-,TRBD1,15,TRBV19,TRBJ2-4,TGTGCCAGTAGTGCGGACAGGGGGCTAGTAAACATTCAGTACTTC,CASSADRGLVNIQYF
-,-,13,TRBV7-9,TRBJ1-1,TGTGCCAGCAGCTCCCTCCGACTCCATGAAGCTTTCTTT,CASSSLRLHEAFF
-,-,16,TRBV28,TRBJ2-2,TGTGCCAGCAGTTTACCTATTAACAGGTACACCGGGGAGCTGTTTTTT,CASSLPINRYTGELFF
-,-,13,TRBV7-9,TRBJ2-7,TGTGCCAGCAGCACGTCGGACAGTTACGAGCAGTACTTC,CASSTSDSYEQYF
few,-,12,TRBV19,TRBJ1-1,TGTGCCAGTACTGCAAGGCCGGGGAGAGCTTTCTTT,CASTARPGRAFF
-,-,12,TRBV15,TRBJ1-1,TGTGCCACCGGGCAGTTGAACACTGAAGCTTTCTTT,CATGQLNTEAFF
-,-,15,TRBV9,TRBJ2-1,TGTGCCAGCAGCTCCCGGTGGGGTAGGGGTAATGAGCAGTTCTTC,CASSSRWGRGNEQFF
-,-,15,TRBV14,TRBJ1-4,TGTGCCAGCAGCCCGAGACAGGTGGTTAATGAAAAACTGTTTTTT,CASSPRQVVNEKLFF
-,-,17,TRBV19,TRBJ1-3,TGTGCCAGTAGTGCGGACAGCCTCGTTAACTCTGGAAACACCATATATTTT,CASSADSLVNSGNTIYF
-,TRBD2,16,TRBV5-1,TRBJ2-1,TGCGCCAGCAGCTTGGGGGGGACTAGCGGGATCGATGAGCAGTTCTTC,CASSLGGTSGIDEQFF
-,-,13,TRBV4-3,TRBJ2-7,TGCGCCAGCAGCCGTGGGCTCAGGTACGAGCAGTACTTC,CASSRGLRYEQYF
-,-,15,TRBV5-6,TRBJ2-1,TGTGCCAGCAGCTCGGACAGAGACTCCTACAATGAGCAGTTCTTC,CASSSDRDSYNEQFF
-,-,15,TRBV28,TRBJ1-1,TGTGCCAGCAGTTCAAAACGGGGTTGGAACACTGAAGCTTTCTTT,CASSSKRGWNTEAFF
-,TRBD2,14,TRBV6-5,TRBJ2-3,TGTGCCAGCAGTCGACGACTAGCTTCAGATACGCAGTATTTT,CASSRRLASDTQYF
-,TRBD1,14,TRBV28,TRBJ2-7,TGTGCCAGCCAGCCGGGACAGGGTATTCGAGAGCAGTACTTC,CASQPGQGIREQYF